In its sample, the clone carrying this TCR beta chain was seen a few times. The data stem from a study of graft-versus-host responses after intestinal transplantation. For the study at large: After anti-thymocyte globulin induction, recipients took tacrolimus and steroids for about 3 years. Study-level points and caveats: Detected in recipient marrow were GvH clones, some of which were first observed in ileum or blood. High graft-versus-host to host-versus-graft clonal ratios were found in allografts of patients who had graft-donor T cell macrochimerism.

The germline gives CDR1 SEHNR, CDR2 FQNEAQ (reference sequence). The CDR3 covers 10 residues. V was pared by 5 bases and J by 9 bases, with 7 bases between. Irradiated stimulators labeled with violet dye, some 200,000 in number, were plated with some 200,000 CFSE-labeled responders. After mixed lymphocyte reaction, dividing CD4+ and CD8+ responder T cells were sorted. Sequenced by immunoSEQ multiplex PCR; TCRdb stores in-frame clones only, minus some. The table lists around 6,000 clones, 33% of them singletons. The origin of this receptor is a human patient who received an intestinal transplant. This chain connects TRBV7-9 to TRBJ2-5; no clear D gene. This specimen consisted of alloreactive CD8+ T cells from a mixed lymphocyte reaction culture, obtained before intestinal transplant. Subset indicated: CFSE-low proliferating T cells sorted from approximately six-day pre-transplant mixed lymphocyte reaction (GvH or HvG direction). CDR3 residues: CASSPSPQYF. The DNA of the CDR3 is TGTGCCAGCAGCCCCTCCCCCCAGTACTTC.